What follows describes a single T cell receptor beta chain. Germline lookup yields CDR1 MNHEY and CDR2 SVGEGT. CDR3 length: 12 amino acids. Trimming removed 5 bases at V and 4 bases at J, with 8 bases between. Assay: immunoSEQ multiplex PCR; the TCRdb copy retains only in-frame clones and omits some. The sample records some 96,000 clones, around nine tenths being singletons. The sample originates from a study of T cell responses to AZD1222 COVID-19 vaccine. The clonotype comes from an adult in good health. The chain combines TRBV6-2 or TRBV6-3 with TRBJ2-5; D call uncertain. This specimen consisted of peripheral blood, obtained on day 0 of AZD1222 vaccination. The CDR3, as DNA: TGTGCCAGCAGTCAACTTAGAGAGACCCAGTACTTC. The encoded protein is CASSQLRETQYF.